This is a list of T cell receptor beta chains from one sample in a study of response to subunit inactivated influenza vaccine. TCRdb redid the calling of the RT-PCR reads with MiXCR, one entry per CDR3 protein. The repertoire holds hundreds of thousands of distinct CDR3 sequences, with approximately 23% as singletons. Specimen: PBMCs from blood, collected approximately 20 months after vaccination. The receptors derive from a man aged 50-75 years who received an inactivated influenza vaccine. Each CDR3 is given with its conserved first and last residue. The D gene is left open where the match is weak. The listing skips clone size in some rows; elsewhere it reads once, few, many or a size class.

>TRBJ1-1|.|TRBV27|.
TGTGCCAGCAGGTCGCAAGGGTCTCCGATGAACACTGAAGCTTTCTTT
CASRSQGSPMNTEAFF
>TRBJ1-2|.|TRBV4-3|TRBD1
TGCGCCAGCAGCCCATGGACAGGAAACTATGGCTACACCTTC
CASSPWTGNYGYTF
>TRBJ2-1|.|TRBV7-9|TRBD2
TGTGCCAGCACCCCGTCCCGGGGGGGTTCCTACAATGAGCAGTTCTTC
CASTPSRGGSYNEQFF
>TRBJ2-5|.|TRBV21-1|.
TGTGCCAGCAGCCTTGGAACTGGAGAAACCCGGGAGACCCAGTACTTC
CASSLGTGETRETQYF
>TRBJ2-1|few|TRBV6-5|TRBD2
TGTGCCAGCAGTTACTCGAGGACTAGCGGGGCGCGTGGGCAGTTCTTC
CASSYSRTSGARGQFF
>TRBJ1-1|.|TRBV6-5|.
TGTGCCAGCAGTTACTCGAGAGGGGCCCCCCTAACTGAAGCTTTCTTT
CASSYSRGAPLTEAFF
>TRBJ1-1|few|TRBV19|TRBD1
TGTGCCAGTAGTCCACACAGGGGAACCACTGAAGCTTTCTTT
CASSPHRGTTEAFF
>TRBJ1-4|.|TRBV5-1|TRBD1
TGCGCCAGCAGCTCGGGACAGGGGCCAGCTAATGAAAAACTGTTTTTT
CASSSGQGPANEKLFF
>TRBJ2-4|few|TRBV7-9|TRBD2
TGTGCCAGCAGCTTACTAGTCGGACTAGAATCGAACATTCAGTACTTC
CASSLLVGLESNIQYF
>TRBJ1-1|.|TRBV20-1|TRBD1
TGCAGTGCCGAGGACAGGGCGCGAACTGAAGCTTTCTTT
CSAEDRARTEAFF
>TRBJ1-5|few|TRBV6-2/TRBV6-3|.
TGTGCCAGCAGTTACCCCCCGGAGGTGAAGCCCCAGCATTTT
CASSYPPEVKPQHF
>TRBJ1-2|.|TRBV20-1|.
TGCAGTGCTTCCCCGACAGGCGATACTAACTATGGCTACACCTTC
CSASPTGDTNYGYTF
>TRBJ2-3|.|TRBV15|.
TGTGCCACCAGCAGAGCCCTACAGGGCAGAGATACGCAGTATTTT
CATSRALQGRDTQYF
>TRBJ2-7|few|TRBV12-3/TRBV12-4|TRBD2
TGTGCCAGCAGTGGGCGGGGGGCCCGAAGCTCCTACGAGCAGTACTTC
CASSGRGARSSYEQYF
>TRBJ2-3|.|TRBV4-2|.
TGTGCCAGCAGCCACCGCCGGGAGTTTAGCACAGATACGCAGTATTTT
CASSHRREFSTDTQYF
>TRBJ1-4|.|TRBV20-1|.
TGCAGTGCTAGAGATTATGGCGCGGGGCCAACTAATGAAAAACTGTTTTTT
CSARDYGAGPTNEKLFF
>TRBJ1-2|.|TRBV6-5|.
TGTGCCAGCAGACCGACGGGTTATGGCTACACCTTC
CASRPTGYGYTF
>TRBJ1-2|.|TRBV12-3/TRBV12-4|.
TGTGCCAGCAGATCGGGCCATGGCTACACCTTC
CASRSGHGYTF
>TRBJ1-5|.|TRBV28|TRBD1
TGTGCCAGCAGCGCGACAGGGGCCAGCTGGGAAGCCCAGCATTTT
CASSATGASWEAQHF
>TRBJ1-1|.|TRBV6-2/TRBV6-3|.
TGTGCCAGCAGTCTATGGGGACGGAGGATGAACACTGAAGCTTTCTTT
CASSLWGRRMNTEAFF
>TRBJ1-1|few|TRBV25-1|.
TGTGCCAGCATGGGGGATAAGAACACTGAAGCTTTCTTT
CASMGDKNTEAFF
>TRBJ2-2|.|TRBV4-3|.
TGCGCCAGCAGCCAGACGCCCAGAGGGGGAGTAGGCACCGGGGAGCTGTTTTTT
CASSQTPRGGVGTGELFF
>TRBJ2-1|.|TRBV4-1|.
TGCGCCAGCAGCCTAACTTCGCTAAGTGGACTGAGCTCCTACAATGAGCAGTTCTTC
CASSLTSLSGLSSYNEQFF